This T cell receptor (beta chain) was recovered during a study of vaccination and CD4 T cells after COVID-19. Overall study: Between diagnosis and the drawing of post-COVID samples lay a median roughly 91 days (range 35 to 161).

Sequenced with the Oncomine TCR Beta short-read assay was DNA taken from cultured CD4+ T cells. The genomic DNA was obtained from cultured CD4+ T cells by extraction with the QIAamp micro DNA kit. TCRdb reprocessed the PCR reads with MiXCR, giving one entry per CDR3 protein. The sample contains approximately 7,000 distinct CDR3 sequences, about 25% of which appear only once. This clonotype has only a few counts. The antigen remains undetermined. The treatment: approximately nine-day PBMC culture with coronavirus spike peptide pools or control peptides (ViraFEST assay). Trimming pared 3 bases from V and 0 bases from J, leaving 12 bases between. The germline V gene has CDR1 MDHEN and CDR2 SYDVKM. The CDR3 consists of 15 residues. Broader study findings: Convalescent patients gained a median approximately 89% of their reactive clones only post-vaccination.

The sequences come from CD4+ T cells from blood, cultured in vitro, collected after SARS-CoV-2 vaccination. The chain joins TRBV28 to TRBJ2-7; D is undetermined. The TCR comes from a human donor who had recovered from COVID-19. The CDR3 DNA reads as TGTGCCAGCAGTTTCCCCCTGGGTCTCTCCTACGAGCAGTACTTC. Protein product: CASSFPLGLSYEQYF.